Here is one T cell receptor (beta chain) with its context. Antigen: not known. This entry comes from a study of cytomegalovirus exposure and HLA in healthy donors. Study-wide context: Membership in the Caucasian-associated ancestry cluster was found for around four fifths of almost 400 genotyped donors.

The CDR3 runs to 17 residues. V gave up 4 bases and J gave up 3 bases; unmatched junction bases: 5. The germline CDR1 and CDR2 sequences are SGHNT and YENEEA. The PCR was carried out with 60 Vbeta primers and 13 Jbeta primers. Profiling relied on immunoSEQ multiplex PCR, and the TCRdb table lists in-frame clones only, not all of them. This sample's clone table lists 180,000 or so clones. Notes on the study in general: Later on, an analysis tied about 17,000 TCR beta sequences to HLA alleles at 0.05 false discovery rate. The authors later found HLA-associated TCR beta chains more clonally expanded than equally common others. TCR beta sequences reportedly predicted the HLA-A and HLA-B alleles of most subjects accurately.

The clonotype was recovered from a boy between 10 and 17 years old in good health and CMV-seronegative. The rearrangement uses TRBV11-3 and TRBJ2-3, with TRBD2 matching 15 bases. Input material: PBMCs. This CDR3 is CASSSPGLAGGTDTQYF. The CDR3 region has the DNA TGTGCCAGCAGCTCACCGGGACTAGCGGGGGGAACAGATACGCAGTATTTT. Supplemented by reference TRBV11-3 and TRBJ2-3, the full variable domain reads EAGVVQSPRYKIIEKKQPVAFWCNPISGHNTLYWYLQNLGQGPELLIRYENEEAVDDSQLPKDRFSAERLKGVDSTLKIQPAELGDSAVYLCASSSPGLAGGTDTQYFGPGTRLTVL.